This record looks at one T cell receptor (beta chain) sequence and its context. Generated by immunoSEQ multiplex PCR, the TCRdb table keeps only in-frame clones and is missing some. The sample carries 40,000 to 60,000 clones, around 95% recorded once. Germline loops: CDR1 LNHDA, CDR2 SQIVND (reference sequence). Trimming cost V 3 bases and J 7 bases, with 4 bases left between them. There are 11 residues in the CDR3. This specimen belongs to a study of T cell changes during pregnancy in multiple sclerosis. This chain joins TRBV19 and TRBJ2-1; D is uncertain. The receptor was isolated from a female donor with multiple sclerosis, enrolled in a pregnancy study. Sequencing was performed on CD8+ T cells from peripheral blood mononuclear cells, taken in the first trimester of pregnancy. The CDR3, as DNA: TGTGCCAGTAGTATTTTAAATGAGCAGTTCTTC. It specifies CASSILNEQFF.